Below are 18 T cell receptor beta chains sequenced from a single sample in a study of blood T cells in healthy people across ages. It was with a sample-barcoded 5' primer and a J-beta primer mix that a second PCR of roughly 7 to 12 cycles was run. TCRdb used MiXCR to reprocess the 5' RACE reads, holding one entry per CDR3 protein. Here the sample spans about 830,000 distinct CDR3 sequences, roughly 60% being singletons. Input material: blood. The receptor source for this set is a man aged 25-40 years in good health.

The chain is built from TRBV3-1 and TRBJ2-7; D is unclear. The CDR3 runs to 13 residues. Deletions cut 1 base from V and 2 bases from J, with 6 bases between. CDR1 and CDR2 (germline): LGHDT, YNNKEL (reference sequence). This CDR3 is CASSQGNPYEQYF. The CDR3 DNA reads as TGTGCCAGCAGCCAAGGAAATCCCTACGAGCAGTACTTC.

The chain couples TRBV18 to TRBJ2-5; possibly TRBD1 for D (6 bases). Germline values: CDR1 KGHSH, CDR2 LQKENI. V shed 2 bases and J shed 0 bases, with 10 bases lying between them. The CDR3 totals 15 residues. CDR3 protein: CASSPADRYQETQYF. The CDR3 nucleotides read TGTGCCAGCTCACCAGCAGACAGGTACCAAGAGACCCAGTACTTC.

V is TRBV20-1 and J is TRBJ2-3, with D perhaps TRBD1 (6 bases). Trimming cost V 5 bases and J 0 bases, with 12 bases left between them. There are 14 residues in the CDR3. CDR1 is DFQATT and CDR2 is SNEGSKA in the germline V gene (reference sequence). CDR3 DNA: TGCAGTGCTTTCAGGGGTCATAGCACAGATACGCAGTATTTT. It specifies CSAFRGHSTDTQYF.

J is TRBJ2-1 and V is TRBV4-1, with 9 bases lining up with TRBD2. V lost 0 bases, J lost 4 bases, and 10 bases stayed unmatched. The CDR3 contains 18 residues. Per the germline V gene, CDR1 is MGHRA and CDR2 is YSYEKL. The CDR3 coding sequence is TGCGCCAGCAGCCAAGAAAGCTTCCTAGCGGGAACATACAATGAGCAGTTCTTC. Its protein product is CASSQESFLAGTYNEQFF.

This clonotype was seen a few times. This chain connects TRBV20-1 to TRBJ1-2; no firm D call. V lost 3 bases and J lost 5, with 13 bases in between. The CDR3 loop spans 13 amino acids. CDR1 DFQATT and CDR2 SNEGSKA come from the germline V gene (reference sequence). CDR3 protein: CSASFALGYGYTF. CDR3 bases: TGCAGTGCTAGTTTTGCGCTAGGGTATGGCTACACCTTC.

This clonotype was observed a handful of times. This chain joins TRBV15 and TRBJ1-2; D gene uncertain. Germline CDR1 reads LNHNV; CDR2 reads YYDKDF (reference sequence). This CDR3 region has 13 residues. Trimming stripped 5 bases from V and 4 bases from J, with 11 bases between. CDR3 loop: CATSGVKGYGYTF. The CDR3 DNA reads TGTGCCACCAGCGGCGTGAAAGGCTATGGCTACACCTTC.

This clonotype was picked up one time. The chain couples TRBV9 to TRBJ1-2, with TRBD1 matching 7 bases. Germline V gene sequence: CDR1 SGDLS, CDR2 YYNGEE. The CDR3 sequence is 13 residues long. J was trimmed by 6 bases and V by 0 bases; bases with no gene match: 2. The CDR3 spells CASSVVGTDGYTF. The DNA for the CDR3 is TGTGCCAGCAGCGTAGTGGGGACAGATGGCTACACCTTC.

The chain links TRBV30 to TRBJ2-1; D could derive from TRBD1 or TRBD2 (5 bases each). CDR1 is GTSNPN and CDR2 is SVGIG in the germline V gene (reference sequence). Trimming left V 4 bases short and J 2 bases short, with 15 bases between. The CDR3 has 15 residues. The CDR3 region is CAWMLGTAPYNEQFF. CDR3 coding DNA: TGTGCCTGGATGTTAGGGACCGCACCCTACAATGAGCAGTTCTTC.

This CDR3 reads CASSEGRGEETQYF. Here the CDR3 DNA reads TGCGCCAGCAGCGAGGGGAGGGGTGAAGAGACCCAGTACTTC. The chain is built from TRBV5-1 and TRBJ2-5, with 7 nucleotides matching TRBD2. The trim removed 4 bases at V and 3 bases at J, leaving 6 bases unmatched. CDR3 length: 14 residues. In germline, CDR1 is SGHRS, CDR2 YFSETQ.

This clonotype was counted a few times. The J gene is TRBJ2-1, the V gene TRBV7-3; D gene unclear. CDR3 size: 13 residues. The V end lost 5 bases, the J end lost 9 bases, and 14 bases lay between the germline ends. Germline CDR1 SGHTA, CDR2 FQGTGA. The CDR3 spells CASSTRSESEQFF. Here the CDR3 DNA reads TGTGCCAGCAGCACCCGAAGCGAGTCTGAGCAGTTCTTC.

J is TRBJ2-6 and V is TRBV7-2; D is unresolved. CDR1 SGHTA and CDR2 FQGNSA come from the germline V gene. The CDR3 has 17 residues. The V gene lost 2 bases and the J gene lost 1 base, with 12 bases spanning the gap. The CDR3 sequence is CASSLFGPVSGANVLTF. Here the CDR3 DNA reads TGTGCCAGCAGCTTATTCGGCCCGGTATCTGGGGCCAACGTCCTGACTTTC.

The chain is built from TRBV4-3 and TRBJ2-7; D unresolved. The ends were cut back, 1 base at V and 6 bases at J, with 22 bases in the middle. The CDR3 spans 17 residues. The germline gives CDR1 LGHNA, CDR2 YSLEER. The chain's CDR3 is CASSQGSDGWVWGEQYF. CDR3 nucleotides: TGCGCCAGCAGCCAAGGGTCGGATGGTTGGGTTTGGGGCGAGCAGTACTTC.

The CDR3 DNA reads as TGTGCCAGCAGCGTAGCGGCTAGCGGGCGAGAGGAGAACATTCAGTACTTC. Protein: CASSVAASGREENIQYF. The chain couples TRBV9 to TRBJ2-4; 8 bases agree with TRBD2. The ends lost 0 bases at V and 7 bases at J; junction bases unmatched: 12. The CDR3 is made up of 17 amino acids. The V gene's germline CDR1 is SGDLS and CDR2 YYNGEE.

The chain couples TRBV30 to TRBJ2-7; the D gene is possibly TRBD2 (6 bases). V was trimmed by 3 bases and J by 3 bases, leaving 15 bases between them. The V gene's germline CDR1 is GTSNPN and CDR2 SVGIG (reference sequence). The CDR3 length is 14 residues. CDR3: CAWRRSGGDYEQYF. DNA of the CDR3: TGTGCCTGGAGACGGAGTGGAGGGGACTACGAGCAGTACTTC.

The chain is built from TRBV3-1 and TRBJ2-3, with 9 bases that match TRBD1. The CDR3 sequence is 18 residues long. V trimming: 0 bases; J trimming: 4 bases; junction bases outside the gene matches: 11. CDR1 is LGHDT and CDR2 is YNNKEL in the germline V gene (reference sequence). The DNA of the CDR3 is TGTGCCAGCAGCCAAGAACGGGACAGGGTATCGGTAGCAGATACGCAGTATTTT. Amino acid sequence: CASSQERDRVSVADTQYF.

The sample holds a few counts of this clonotype. The V gene is TRBV5-1, the J gene TRBJ2-5; unclear D gene. There are 13 residues in the CDR3. V lost 7 bases to trimming and J lost 4 bases, with 14 bases between them. Per germline, CDR1 SGHRS and CDR2 YFSETQ. DNA of the CDR3: TGCGCCAGCGTGGACCCGACGATAGAGACCCAGTACTTC. This translates into CASVDPTIETQYF. The whole variable domain, filled in from reference TRBV5-1 and TRBJ2-5, reads KAGVTQTPRYLIKTRGQQVTLSCSPISGHRSVSWYQQTPGQGLQFLFEYFSETQRNKGNFPGRFSGRQFSNSRSEMNVSTLELGDSALYLCASVDPTIETQYFGPGTRLLVL.

This chain uses TRBV7-2 with TRBJ2-2; D gene ambiguous. The CDR3 contains 15 residues. V lost 5 bases and J 0 bases, leaving 10 bases between the germline ends. CDR1 is SGHTA, CDR2 FQGNSA, per germline. CDR3: CASSRKSSNTGELFF. CDR3 sequence (DNA): TGTGCCAGCAGCCGGAAGTCCTCGAACACCGGGGAGCTGTTTTTT.

This sequence joins TRBV20-1 and TRBJ2-4, with 8 bases that match TRBD1. The DNA end favors TRBJ2-7, so the J call may be wrong. CDR3 length equals 14 residues. The germline V gene has CDR1 DFQATT and CDR2 SNEGSKA (reference sequence). CDR3: CSADLRDRLGEQYF. The DNA of the CDR3 is TGCAGTGCCGATCTCCGGGACAGGTTAGGCGAGCAGTACTTC.